Below, 4 T cell receptor beta chains from the same sample are listed, as sequenced in a study of blood T cells in healthy people across ages. Next came a second PCR, run for about 7 to 12 cycles, which used a sample-barcoded 5' primer along with a J-beta primer mix. TCRdb re-analysed the 5' RACE reads in MiXCR, keeping a single row per CDR3 protein. This table holds about 1.8 million distinct CDR3 sequences, roughly 50% found once. The specimen was blood. All receptors derive from a woman aged 40 to 55 in good health.

The chain couples TRBV7-6 to TRBJ1-4; no clear D gene. Trimming took off 5 bases at V and 0 bases at J, with 10 bases between the two ends. Germline V gene data show CDR1 as SGHVS and CDR2 as FNYEAQ. There are 15 residues in the CDR3. Written as DNA, the CDR3 is TGTGCCAGCAGCCAGCTTGTTGCAACTAATGAAAAACTGTTTTTT. Protein sequence: CASSQLVATNEKLFF. Full variable domain (remainder filled in from reference TRBV7-6 and TRBJ1-4): GAGVSQSPRYKVTKRGQDVALRCDPISGHVSLYWYRQALGQGPEFLTYFNYEAQQDKSGLPNDRFSAERPEGSISTLTIQRTEQRDSAMYRCASSQLVATNEKLFFGSGTQLSVL.

This clonotype was seen many times. The chain uses TRBV6-6 and TRBJ2-7; D is uncertain. CDR1 is MNHNY, CDR2 SVGAGI, per germline (reference sequence). Deletions cut 2 bases from V and 1 base from J, with 9 bases between. The CDR3 has 14 residues. DNA of the CDR3: TGTGCCAGCAGTTACGGCGGCAGGTCCTACGAGCAGTACTTC. Protein: CASSYGGRSYEQYF.

CDR3 DNA: TGCGCCAGCAGTGCCGGGACAGGGGGTACCGGCTACACCTTC. This sequence encodes CASSAGTGGTGYTF. V usage is TRBV5-1 and J usage is TRBJ1-2; 11 bases agree with TRBD1. Germline V gene lookup returns CDR1 SGHRS and CDR2 YFSETQ. The trim removed 5 bases at V and 8 bases at J, leaving 8 bases unmatched. This CDR3 is built from 14 residues.

The rearrangement links TRBV6-2 or TRBV6-3 to TRBJ1-6; 7 bases agree with TRBD1. CDR3 size: 15 residues. CDR1 and CDR2 (germline): MNHEY, SVGEGT. The junction had 13 bases not matched to a gene; V was cut back by 7 bases and J by 10 bases. CDR3 protein: CASTDLQGNRSPLHF. CDR3 nucleotides: TGTGCCAGCACCGACCTACAGGGGAATCGGTCACCCCTCCACTTT.